Here is one TCR beta chain with its context. Its cognate antigen is unknown. Trimming shortened V by 3 bases and J by 2 bases, and 8 bases separated the two germline ends. There are 13 residues in the CDR3. The germline gives CDR1 KGHSH, CDR2 LQKENI. Multiplex PCR amplified the TCR beta CDR3 region. Its first round ran for approximately 11 cycles with 32 V and 13 J primers. MiXCR, applied by TCRdb to the multiplex PCR reads, yields one record per CDR3 protein. The sample has 10,000 to 11,000 distinct CDR3 sequences, roughly a fifth seen once. The sample belongs to a study of immune heterogeneity within non-small cell lung tumors. Study-wide context: The tumors comprised several squamous cell carcinomas, approximately 10 non-squamous carcinomas and 1 not otherwise specified.

Whole-study results and caveats: Local T-cell clonality and local tumor mutational burden correlated moderately but significantly (R about 0.34). Identical dominant CDR3 beta clonotypes were found repeatedly across the tumor sites of a single patient, and these appeared alongside high-frequency clones that were unique to particular tumor locations.

Bulk tumor genomic DNA (approximately 600 ng per sample) served as template. Doctors removed several biopsies from each primary tumor during surgery, keeping them far apart. The patients were newly diagnosed with non-small cell lung cancer, had not been treated, and had curative surgery. The TCR sequence derives from a man in his sixties with non-small cell lung cancer. The specimen sequenced was lung tumor tissue. This sequence joins TRBV18 and TRBJ2-7; no firm D call. CDR3 sequence reads: CASSPSGTYEQYF. The CDR3 bases are TGTGCCAGCTCACCGAGTGGCACCTACGAGCAGTACTTC. Based on the CDR3 plus reference TRBV18 and TRBJ2-7, the full variable domain is NAGVMQNPRHLVRRRGQEARLRCSPMKGHSHVYWYRQLPEEGLKFMVYLQKENIIDESGMPKERFSAEFPKEGPSILRIQQVVRGDSAAYFCASSPSGTYEQYFGPGTRLTVT.